The 9 T cell receptor beta chains below come from one sample, sequenced in a study of Graves' ophthalmopathy and Graves' hyperthyroidism. Beta-chain TCR CDR3 regions were amplified from RNA transcripts. First-round RT-PCR relied on HTBI primers, and a second-round multiplex PCR came next. TCRdb reanalysed the multiplex PCR reads using MiXCR and keeps one entry per CDR3 protein. The table records around 1,200,000 distinct CDR3 sequences, about 36% of them present only once. The sequenced sample was peripheral blood or thyroid tissue (not recorded which). The receptors come from an adult man with Graves' hyperthyroidism.

A note on this clonotype: It may be a read error: a sequence one base away is much more abundant. The rearrangement uses TRBV25-1 and TRBJ1-1, with D possibly matching TRBD1 (6 bases). This CDR3 contains 12 residues. Germline CDR1 and CDR2: MGHDK and SYGVNS. The CDR3 loop reads CTSSARQERAFF. CDR3 DNA sequence: TGTACCAGCAGTGCCAGACAGGAACGAGCTTTCTTT.

A word on this clonotype: An end of the junction does not agree with germline; a read error may underlie this. The V call is TRBV20-1, the J call TRBJ2-2; 7 nucleotides align to TRBD1. The CDR3 has 14 residues. The V gene's germline CDR1 is DFQATT and CDR2 SNEGSKA (reference sequence). The CDR3 DNA follows: TGCAGTGCTAAAGAGACAGGGCACACCGGGGAGCTGTTTTTC. This translates into CSAKETGHTGELFF.

As regards this clonotype: Given a much more abundant clone one base away, this may be a read error. V usage is TRBV7-2 and J usage is TRBJ2-7; D gene ambiguous. The V gene's germline CDR1 is SGHTA and CDR2 FQGNSA. The CDR3 totals 15 residues. The CDR3 is CANSLASNQAYEQYF. In DNA, the CDR3 is TGTGCCAACAGCTTAGCTTCTAACCAGGCCTACGAGCAGTACTTC.

Concerning this clonotype itself: A read error is possible here, since a much larger clone lies one base away. V is TRBV7-9 and J is TRBJ1-4, with TRBD1 identical over 7 bases. Looked up from germline, CDR1 is SEHNR and CDR2 is FQNEAQ (reference sequence). There are 14 residues in the CDR3. The chain's CDR3 is CASSPGTVNEKLLF. The CDR3 nucleotides read TGTGCCAGCAGTCCCGGGACAGTAAATGAAAAACTGCTTTTT. The full variable domain, with the rest looked up from reference TRBV7-9 and TRBJ1-4, is DTGVSQNPRHKITKRGQNVTFRCDPISEHNRLYWYRQTLGQGPEFLTYFQNEAQLEKSRLLSDRFSAERPKGSFSTLEIQRTEQGDSAMYLCASSPGTVNEKLLFGSGTQLSVL.

With regard to this clonotype: A much bigger clone sits one base away, suggesting this may be a read error. V and J are TRBV12-3 or TRBV12-4 and TRBJ2-7; D gene unclear. The CDR3 runs to 14 residues. CDR3 loop: CASSIDSAGREQCF. As DNA, the CDR3 is TGTGCCAGCAGCATAGATTCCGCCGGGCGCGAGCAGTGCTTC.

The rearrangement uses TRBV12-3 or TRBV12-4 and TRBJ2-5; D is possibly TRBD1 or TRBD2 (5 bases each). Trimming shortened V by 6 bases and J by 7 bases, and 12 bases separated the two germline ends. This CDR3 has 12 residues. This CDR3 is CASSWGRGTQYF. In DNA, the CDR3 is TGTGCCAGCAGCTGGGGCCGGGGGACCCAGTACTTC.

Comment on this clonotype: An end of the junction does not agree with germline; a read error may underlie this. V is TRBV10-3 and J is TRBJ2-6; D call uncertain. The CDR3 spans 11 residues. Germline values: CDR1 ENHRY, CDR2 SYGVKD. CDR3 region: CAISRPNTEAF. For the CDR3, the DNA is TGTGCCATCAGCCGGCCTAACACTGAAGCTTTC.

This clonotype appeared many times. The chain links TRBV7-2 to TRBJ2-2; no definite D call. CDR3 length: 16 amino acids. The germline gives CDR1 SGHTA, CDR2 FQGNSA. V was clipped by 5 bases and J by 1 base, with 14 bases between them. CDR3 nucleotides: TGTGCCAGCAGCCCATACGGCGGTGGGAACACCGGGGAGCTGTTTTTT. This sequence encodes CASSPYGGGNTGELFF.

This clonotype was counted at least ten times. This chain links TRBV5-5 with TRBJ2-5, with D possibly TRBD2 on 6 matching bases. This CDR3 spans 14 amino acids. Germline CDR1 SGHKS, CDR2 YYEKEE (reference sequence). The germline V and J ends were trimmed by 6 bases and 2 bases, with 14 bases remaining between them. The CDR3 protein is CASNSGVSQETQYF. For the CDR3, the DNA is TGTGCCAGCAATTCGGGGGTTAGTCAAGAGACCCAGTACTTC.